The 20 T cell receptor beta chains below come from one sample, sequenced in a study of blood T cell repertoires in COVID-19. Sequenced by immunoSEQ multiplex PCR; TCRdb stores in-frame clones only, minus some. The data show some 190,000 clones, with 75% to 85% seen just once and under 4.5% held by the top ten. The sequenced material came from PBMCs or T cells enriched from blood (not recorded which). These receptors were taken from a man aged 30 to 39 with acute COVID-19.

This rearrangement joins TRBV5-4 to TRBJ2-3, with TRBD2 matching over 8 bases. The CDR3 consists of 14 residues. Germline values: CDR1 SGHNT, CDR2 YYREEE (reference sequence). V was pared by 2 bases and J by 6 bases, with 5 bases of the junction left unmatched. CDR3 nucleotides: TGTGCCAGCAGCTTTCAGGGCGGGGGGGATACGCAGTATTTT. This gives the protein CASSFQGGGDTQYF.

The chain combines TRBV7-3 with TRBJ1-2, with 9 bases fitting TRBD1. The CDR3 totals 14 residues. J lost 6 bases, V lost 4 bases, and 6 bases had no gene match. Germline loops: CDR1 SGHTA, CDR2 FQGTGA. CDR3 residues: CASSYPGQGDGYTF. CDR3 sequence (DNA): TGTGCCAGCAGCTATCCGGGACAGGGTGATGGCTACACCTTC.

This clone has a handful of counts. The chain couples TRBV7-6 to TRBJ2-1, with TRBD2 matching over 9 bases. The CDR3 has 16 amino acids. Trimming cost V 5 bases and J 4 bases; bases outside gene matches: 9. Germline CDR1 and CDR2: SGHVS and FNYEAQ. CDR3 in amino acids: CASSPQNLAGYNEQFF. DNA for the CDR3: TGTGCCAGCAGCCCACAAAACCTAGCGGGGTACAATGAGCAGTTCTTC.

This clone appeared a few times. The chain carries TRBV2 and TRBJ1-1; the D is unclear. The germline V and J ends were trimmed by 6 bases and 4 bases, with 15 bases remaining between them. The CDR3 has 14 amino acids. Per the germline V gene, CDR1 is SNHLY and CDR2 is FYNNEI. For the CDR3, the DNA is TGTGCCAGCAGGCCGTCATTAGCGGGCACTGAAGCTTTCTTT. Translation gives CASRPSLAGTEAFF. Based on the CDR3 plus reference TRBV2 and TRBJ1-1, the full variable domain is EPEVTQTPSHQVTQMGQEVILRCVPISNHLYFYWYRQILGQKVEFLVSFYNNEISEKSEIFDDQFSVERPDGSNFTLKIRSTKLEDSAMYFCASRPSLAGTEAFFGQGTRLTVV.

This clone appeared a single time. This chain joins TRBV27 and TRBJ2-2; 9 nucleotides match TRBD1. The trim removed 1 base at V and 7 bases at J, leaving 16 bases unmatched. The CDR3 length is 19 residues. Germline V gene data show CDR1 as MNHEY and CDR2 as SMNVEV (reference sequence). CDR3 amino acids: CASSLFNGLGTGSLGELFF. CDR3 in DNA: TGTGCCAGCAGTTTATTCAACGGTCTCGGGACAGGGTCCCTCGGGGAGCTGTTTTTT.

The J gene is TRBJ2-3, the V gene TRBV15, with 7 nucleotides matching TRBD2. There are 15 residues in the CDR3. Germline CDR1 LNHNV, CDR2 YYDKDF (reference sequence). Germline trimming cut 3 bases from V and 4 bases from J; bases unmatched to any gene: 7. The CDR3 reads CATSSSGRGADTQYF. The CDR3 DNA reads as TGTGCCACCAGCAGTTCAGGGAGGGGCGCAGATACGCAGTATTTT.

The CDR3, as DNA: TGTGCCAGCACCTCCGGACAGGGGATGCGCAAAGAGCAGTTCTTC. This codes for CASTSGQGMRKEQFF. This sequence joins TRBV7-2 and TRBJ2-1; the match to TRBD1 covers 9 bases. V shed 7 bases and J 10 bases; nucleotides not matched to a gene: 14. The CDR3 consists of 15 residues. The germline CDR1 and CDR2 sequences are SGHTA and FQGNSA.

This rearrangement joins TRBV28 to TRBJ1-2, with D tentatively TRBD1 (6 bases). Per the germline V gene, CDR1 is MDHEN and CDR2 is SYDVKM. V lost 4 bases and J 4 bases, leaving 10 bases between the germline ends. The CDR3 is made up of 13 amino acids. Here the CDR3 reads CASSSQGSYGYTF. Written as DNA, the CDR3 is TGTGCCAGCAGTTCCCAGGGGTCCTATGGCTACACCTTC.

The chain combines TRBV24-1 with TRBJ2-7; TRBD1 matches at 9 bases. V lost 5 bases and J lost 4; bases outside the gene matches: 11. This CDR3 has 16 amino acids. Germline CDR1 is KGHDR and CDR2 is SFDVKD. The CDR3 region is CATSALSGTGNYEQYF. In DNA form, the CDR3 reads TGTGCCACCAGTGCTTTATCCGGGACAGGGAATTACGAGCAGTACTTC.

J is TRBJ2-3 and V is TRBV11-2; D possibly corresponds to TRBD1 (5 bases). Per the germline V gene, CDR1 is SGHAT and CDR2 is FQNNGV. The CDR3 totals 17 residues. The ends were cut back, 5 bases at V and 3 bases at J, with 21 bases in the middle. The DNA of the CDR3 is TGTGCCAGCAGCCCCGGGTGGACACCAAAAGGAACAGATACGCAGTATTTT. Amino acids: CASSPGWTPKGTDTQYF. Using reference TRBV11-2 and TRBJ2-3 for the parts outside the CDR3, the full variable domain is EAGVAQSPRYKIIEKRQSVAFWCNPISGHATLYWYQQILGQGPKLLIQFQNNGVVDDSQLPKDRFSAERLKGVDSTLKIQPAKLEDSAVYLCASSPGWTPKGTDTQYFGPGTRLTVL.

This CDR3 is CASSDATGLAGGPSPCETQYF. The CDR3 region has the DNA TGTGCCAGCAGTGACGCAACGGGACTAGCGGGGGGGCCCAGCCCTTGCGAGACCCAGTACTTC. This chain uses TRBV6-4 with TRBJ2-5; 16 positions match TRBD2. The germline gives CDR1 MRHNA, CDR2 SNTAGT. CDR3 size: 21 residues. V gave up 2 bases and J gave up 5 bases; unmatched junction bases: 17.

As to this clone: The same CDR3 also results from other DNA sequences found in this sample. The J gene is TRBJ2-7, the V gene TRBV9; 7 bases align to TRBD1. From germline, CDR1 is SGDLS and CDR2 YYNGEE. The CDR3 length is 14 residues. V lost 0 bases, J lost 4 bases, and 4 bases stayed unmatched. The CDR3 protein is CASSVGQGGYEQYF. CDR3 coding DNA: TGTGCCAGCAGCGTAGGACAGGGTGGTTACGAGCAGTACTTC.

The chain links TRBV10-1 to TRBJ1-1; 8 nucleotides match TRBD1. The CDR3 totals 13 residues. Trimming at V came to 8 bases and at J to 1 base, leaving 3 bases not matched to a gene. Germline lookup yields CDR1 WNHNN and CDR2 SYGVQD (reference sequence). DNA for the CDR3: TGCGCCAGCGCAGGGGGCTGGAACACTGAAGCTTTCTTT. Its translation is CASAGGWNTEAFF.

The chain couples TRBV3-1 (or the pseudogene TRBV3-2) to TRBJ1-6, with D unclear. Looked up from germline, CDR1 is LGHDT and CDR2 is YNNKEL (reference sequence). The CDR3 loop spans 12 amino acids. V was shortened by 4 bases and J by 15 bases, with 13 bases between the two germline ends. CDR3: CASSLGGELLHF. The CDR3 DNA follows: TGTGCCAGCAGCCTAGGTGGAGAACTCCTCCACTTT.

This chain links TRBV27 with TRBJ2-7; tentatively, D is TRBD1 (6 bases). This CDR3 is built from 13 residues. Trimming removed 4 bases from V and 2 bases from J, with 9 bases in between. Per the germline V gene, CDR1 is MNHEY and CDR2 is SMNVEV (reference sequence). The CDR3 DNA reads as TGTGCCAGCAGTTACAGGGTTGCCTACGAGCAGTACTTC. Its translation is CASSYRVAYEQYF.

The chain is built from TRBV9 and TRBJ2-2; 8 nucleotides line up with TRBD1. V lost 2 bases, J lost 4 bases, and 10 bases stayed unmatched. Per germline, CDR1 SGDLS and CDR2 YYNGEE. The CDR3 covers 17 residues. This CDR3 reads CASSVASRGRSTGELFF. In nucleotides, the CDR3 is TGTGCCAGCAGCGTTGCCTCCAGGGGGCGCAGCACCGGGGAGCTGTTTTTT.

The chain links TRBV2 to TRBJ2-3; 9 bases align to TRBD1. Per germline, CDR1 SNHLY and CDR2 FYNNEI. The V segment lost 5 bases and the J segment 5 bases; nucleotides outside the gene matches: 2. CDR3 length: 13 residues. For the CDR3, the DNA is TGTGCCAGCAGTTCGGACAGGGGAGATACGCAGTATTTT. As protein: CASSSDRGDTQYF.

This chain uses TRBV5-1 with TRBJ2-1; TRBD1 might be the D (5 bases). V was trimmed by 0 bases and J by 7 bases, leaving 11 bases between them. Germline V gene lookup returns CDR1 SGHRS and CDR2 YFSETQ. This CDR3 region has 14 residues. DNA for the CDR3: TGCGCCAGCAGCTTGGACAGGATTCTGAATGAGCAGTTCTTC. It codes for CASSLDRILNEQFF.

The gene calls are TRBV5-6 and TRBJ2-2; possible D gene TRBD1, 5 bases. Germline CDR1 SGHDT, CDR2 YYEEEE. The V end was cut by 2 bases, the J end by 2 bases, with 16 bases between. The CDR3 contains 17 residues. The CDR3 here is CASSFLGAGKNTGELFF. CDR3 DNA: TGTGCCAGCAGCTTCTTAGGGGCAGGAAAAAACACCGGGGAGCTGTTTTTT.

The count of this clone is one. CDR3 in DNA: TGTGCCAGTACCACACAGGTACAGGGGGTGGGTACGCAGTATTTT. Protein product: CASTTQVQGVGTQYF. The chain couples TRBV19 to TRBJ2-3; 8 bases are a match to TRBD1. CDR3 length: 15 residues. In germline, CDR1 is LNHDA, CDR2 SQIVND (reference sequence). The trim removed 7 bases at V and 8 bases at J, leaving 14 bases unmatched.